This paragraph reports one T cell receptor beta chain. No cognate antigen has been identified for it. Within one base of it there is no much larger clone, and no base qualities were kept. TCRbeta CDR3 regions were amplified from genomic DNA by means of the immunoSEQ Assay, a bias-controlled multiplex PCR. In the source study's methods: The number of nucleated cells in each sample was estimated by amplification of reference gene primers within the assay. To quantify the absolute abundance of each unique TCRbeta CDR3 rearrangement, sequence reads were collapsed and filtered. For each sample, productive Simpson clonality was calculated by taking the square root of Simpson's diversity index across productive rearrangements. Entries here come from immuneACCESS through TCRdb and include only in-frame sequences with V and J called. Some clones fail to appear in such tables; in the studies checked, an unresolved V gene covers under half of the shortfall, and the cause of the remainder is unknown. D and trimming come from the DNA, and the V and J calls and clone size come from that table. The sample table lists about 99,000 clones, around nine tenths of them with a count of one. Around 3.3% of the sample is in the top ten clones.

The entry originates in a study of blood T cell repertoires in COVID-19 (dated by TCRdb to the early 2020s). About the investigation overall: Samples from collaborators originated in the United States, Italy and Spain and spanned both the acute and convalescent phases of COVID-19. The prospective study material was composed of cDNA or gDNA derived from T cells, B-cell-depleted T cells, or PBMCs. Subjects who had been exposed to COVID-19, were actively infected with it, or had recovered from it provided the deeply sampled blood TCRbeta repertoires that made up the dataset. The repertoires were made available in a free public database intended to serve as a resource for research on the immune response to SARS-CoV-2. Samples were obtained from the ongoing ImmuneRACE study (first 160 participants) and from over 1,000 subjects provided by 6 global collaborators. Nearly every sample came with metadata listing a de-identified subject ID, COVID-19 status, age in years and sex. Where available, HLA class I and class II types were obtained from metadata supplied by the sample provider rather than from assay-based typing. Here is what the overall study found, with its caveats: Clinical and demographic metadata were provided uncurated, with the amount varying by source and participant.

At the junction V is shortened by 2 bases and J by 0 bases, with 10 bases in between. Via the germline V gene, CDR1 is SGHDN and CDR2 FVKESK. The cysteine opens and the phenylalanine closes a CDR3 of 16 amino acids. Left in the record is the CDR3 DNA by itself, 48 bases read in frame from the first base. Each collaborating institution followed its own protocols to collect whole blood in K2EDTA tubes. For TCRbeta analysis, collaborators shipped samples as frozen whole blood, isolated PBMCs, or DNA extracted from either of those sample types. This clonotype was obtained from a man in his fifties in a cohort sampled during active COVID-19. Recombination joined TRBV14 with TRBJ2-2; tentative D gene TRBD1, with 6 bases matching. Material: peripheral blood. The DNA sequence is TGTGCCAGCAGCCAATCCCGGGACACGAACACCGGGGAGCTGTTTTTT. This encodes CASSQSRDTNTGELFF. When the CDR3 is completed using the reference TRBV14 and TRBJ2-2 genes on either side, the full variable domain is EAGVTQFPSHSVIEKGQTVTLRCDPISGHDNLYWYRRVMGKEIKFLLHFVKESKQDESGMPNNRFLAERTGGTYSTLKVQPAELEDSGVYFCASSQSRDTNTGELFFGEGSRLTVL.